The subject of this entry is one T cell receptor (beta chain). Germline V gene data show CDR1 as SEHNR and CDR2 as FQNEAQ (reference sequence). V was clipped by 1 base and J by 5 bases, with 11 bases between them. The CDR3 spans 14 residues. The sample belongs to a study of cytomegalovirus exposure and HLA in healthy donors. The PCR made use of 60 Vbeta and 13 Jbeta primers. The method was immunoSEQ multiplex PCR; TCRdb's version includes in-frame clones alone and lacks a portion of them. The sample gives around 200,000 clones, roughly 80% of which show up once; approximately 3.8% is in the top ten. Sequences were obtained from PBMCs. The receptor's source is a man aged 45-65 years in good health and CMV-seronegative. The chain joins TRBV7-9 to TRBJ1-2; D gene uncertain. This CDR3 reads CASSLEGGGYGYTF. The CDR3 DNA is TGTGCCAGCAGCTTAGAAGGCGGAGGGTATGGCTACACCTTC.